The T cell receptor (beta chain) under discussion was sequenced for a study of shared clonotypes between healthy human individuals. Whole-study results and caveats: Estimated richness was generally greater in naive than memory subsets.

Several immunoSEQ 96-well plates shared each subset's DNA, each plate a replicate. TCRdb's copy holds only in-frame clones and misses some; the assay was immunoSEQ multiplex PCR. Here the sample spans about 2 million clones, around 95% being singletons. V lost 5 bases, J lost 2 bases, and 10 bases lay in between. The length of the CDR3 is 14 residues. Looked up from germline, CDR1 is SEHNR and CDR2 is FQNEAQ (reference sequence). Concerning this clone: Its antigen is undetermined.

All donors were healthy HIV-negative adults lacking recent acute infections or vaccinations. Sequencing input: naive CD4+ T cells sorted from blood. Subset meaning: CD45RA+ positively selected. The clonotype was recovered from a man younger than 35 in good health. This sequence joins TRBV7-9 and TRBJ1-5, with unresolved D. CDR3 sequence reads: CASSGDGGNQPQHF. The CDR3 bases are TGTGCCAGCAGCGGGGATGGGGGCAATCAGCCCCAGCATTTT.